This T cell receptor (beta chain) was captured by sequencing in a study of cytomegalovirus exposure and HLA in healthy donors. Losses at the gene ends were 1 base for V and 5 bases for J; bases not matched to a gene: 3. The germline V gene has CDR1 SGHTA and CDR2 FQGNSA. CDR3 length: 15 residues. This clone was seen a few times. Antigen specificity is unknown. The PCR ran on 60 Vbeta and 13 Jbeta primers. TCRdb keeps only in-frame clones here, not all; method: immunoSEQ multiplex PCR. This sample has 300,000 or so clones, with 70% to 90% found just once. Broader study findings: Investigators reported 150 to 200 TCR beta chains as tied to cytomegalovirus. Most likely, a cluster of highly shared sequence variants arose as a sequencing artifact.

The receptor was derived from a woman aged 40 to 55 in good health and CMV-seropositive. The sample taken for sequencing was PBMCs. The rearrangement links TRBV7-2 to TRBJ1-5; TRBD1 matches 9 bases. The CDR3 loop reads CASSLGGQGDQPQHF. The CDR3 region has the DNA TGTGCCAGCAGCTTAGGGGGACAGGGCGATCAGCCCCAGCATTTT.